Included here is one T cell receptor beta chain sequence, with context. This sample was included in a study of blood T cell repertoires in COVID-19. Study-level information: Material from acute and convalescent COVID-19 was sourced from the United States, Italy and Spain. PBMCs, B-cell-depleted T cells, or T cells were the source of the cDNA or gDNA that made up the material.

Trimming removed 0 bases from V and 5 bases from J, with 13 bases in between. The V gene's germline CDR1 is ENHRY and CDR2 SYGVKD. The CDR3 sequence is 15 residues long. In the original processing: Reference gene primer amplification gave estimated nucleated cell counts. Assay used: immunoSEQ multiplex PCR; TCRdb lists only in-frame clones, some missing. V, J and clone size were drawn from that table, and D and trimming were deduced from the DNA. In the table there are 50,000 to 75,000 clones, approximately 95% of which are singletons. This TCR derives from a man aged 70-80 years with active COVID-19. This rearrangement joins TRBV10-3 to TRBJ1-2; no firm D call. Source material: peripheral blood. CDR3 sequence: CAISESGLLIYGYTF. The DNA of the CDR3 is TGTGCCATCAGTGAGTCTGGGCTGTTGATATATGGCTACACCTTC.